Listed here are 23 T cell receptor beta chains from one sample, sequenced in a study of cytomegalovirus exposure and HLA in healthy donors. The PCR used 60 Vbeta and 13 Jbeta primers. TCRdb's copy holds only in-frame clones and misses some; the assay was immunoSEQ multiplex PCR. The sample records 100,000 to 150,000 clones, 74% being singletons. Sequencing was performed on PBMCs. All receptors come from a woman in her forties or fifties in good health and CMV-seropositive.

This clone was found a few times. CDR3 nucleotide sequence: TGTGCCAGCAGTTTTGAGGGAGCGGTTGGGGACACCATATATTTT. This translates into CASSFEGAVGDTIYF. This chain links TRBV6-5 with TRBJ1-3; D is unclear. The CDR3 sequence is 15 residues long. Trimming cost V 4 bases and J 8 bases, with 18 bases left between them. Germline lookup yields CDR1 MNHEY and CDR2 SVGAGI.

The rearrangement links TRBV7-9 to TRBJ1-3; D gene uncertain. V dropped 2 bases and J dropped 0 bases, with 20 bases sitting between them. The germline V gene has CDR1 SEHNR and CDR2 FQNEAQ (reference sequence). This CDR3 is 19 amino acids long. CDR3 nucleotides: TGTGCCAGCAGCTTATTTTCACATGTCGCAGGTAGCTCTGGAAACACCATATATTTT. It encodes CASSLFSHVAGSSGNTIYF. Full variable domain (missing parts from reference TRBV7-9 and TRBJ1-3): DTGVSQNPRHKITKRGQNVTFRCDPISEHNRLYWYRQTLGQGPEFLTYFQNEAQLEKSRLLSDRFSAERPKGSFSTLEIQRTEQGDSAMYLCASSLFSHVAGSSGNTIYFGEGSWLTVV.

This chain uses TRBV2 with TRBJ2-7; 13 positions agree with TRBD2. The ends lost 4 bases at V and 6 bases at J; junction bases unmatched: 6. The CDR3 consists of 15 residues. The germline V gene has CDR1 SNHLY and CDR2 FYNNEI. In nucleotides, the CDR3 is TGTGCCAGCAGTGCCCCGGGACTAGCGGGGCGCGAGCAGTACTTC. Its translation: CASSAPGLAGREQYF.

The V call is TRBV18, the J call TRBJ1-2; 7 nucleotides match TRBD1. Trimming cost V 3 bases and J 5 bases; bases outside gene matches: 12. There are 16 residues in the CDR3. Germline assignment: CDR1 KGHSH and CDR2 LQKENI. This CDR3 reads CASSPPGQTRGYGYTF. DNA for the CDR3: TGTGCCAGCTCACCTCCGGGACAGACCAGAGGGTATGGCTACACCTTC.

The rearrangement links TRBV5-8 to TRBJ2-5, with D perhaps matching TRBD2 (5 bases). Trimming left V 2 bases short and J 0 bases short, with 11 bases between. The CDR3 consists of 15 residues. Per the germline V gene, CDR1 is SGHTS and CDR2 is YDEGEE. The CDR3 protein is CASSLRRAYQETQYF. DNA of the CDR3: TGTGCCAGCAGCTTAAGGCGGGCTTACCAAGAGACCCAGTACTTC. Variable domain in full (rest from reference TRBV5-8 and TRBJ2-5): EAGVTQSPTHLIKTRGQQATLRCSPISGHTSVYWYQQALGLGLQFLLWYDEGEERNRGNFPPRFSGRQFPNYSSELNVNALELEDSALYLCASSLRRAYQETQYFGPGTRLLVL.

The chain joins TRBV18 to TRBJ1-3, with 7 positions matching TRBD1. The CDR3 consists of 15 residues. Trimming removed 0 bases from V and 3 bases from J; junction bases left unmatched: 2. From germline, CDR1 is KGHSH and CDR2 LQKENI. CDR3 protein: CASSPPGGGGNTIYF. The CDR3 nucleotides read TGTGCCAGCTCACCACCAGGGGGCGGTGGAAACACCATATATTTT.

The rearrangement uses TRBV10-1 and TRBJ1-2, with D uncertain. The germline V gene has CDR1 WNHNN and CDR2 SYGVQD (reference sequence). The CDR3 loop spans 13 amino acids. Between the trimmed V and J ends, which lost 4 bases and 0 bases, there was a span of 6 bases. The CDR3 spells CASSAGTNYGYTF. The CDR3 DNA sequence: TGCGCCAGCAGTGCCGGGACTAACTATGGCTACACCTTC.

V and J are TRBV11-2 and TRBJ2-5; D might be TRBD2 (6 bases). Judging by the DNA end, TRBJ2-7 fits better; the J call may be wrong. Germline loops: CDR1 SGHAT, CDR2 FQNNGV. The CDR3 spans 12 residues. CDR3 in amino acids: CASSLAGDEQYF. The CDR3 region has the DNA TGTGCCAGCAGCTTAGCGGGGGACGAGCAGTACTTC.

This rearrangement joins TRBV6-5 to TRBJ2-7; maybe TRBD2 (6 bases). V was clipped by 2 bases and J by 0 bases, with 8 bases between them. Germline V gene lookup returns CDR1 MNHEY and CDR2 SVGAGI. This CDR3 region has 14 residues. DNA of the CDR3: TGTGCCAGCAGTTACGGGCGGGGCTCCTACGAGCAGTACTTC. Translation: CASSYGRGSYEQYF.

This rearrangement joins TRBV29-1 to TRBJ1-2; D unclear. This CDR3 spans 12 amino acids. Trimming removed 6 bases at V and 8 bases at J, with 16 bases between. CDR1 and CDR2 (germline): SQVTM, ANQGSEA. CDR3: CSVPRRVSGYTF. CDR3 bases: TGCAGCGTCCCACGGCGAGTTAGCGGCTACACCTTC.

This chain joins TRBV9 and TRBJ2-7; 10 positions match TRBD1. This CDR3 is built from 12 residues. V was pared by 10 bases and J by 5 bases, with 6 bases of the junction left unmatched. Germline loops: CDR1 SGDLS, CDR2 YYNGEE. The CDR3, as DNA: TGTGCCTACGGGGACAGGGGAAACGAGCAGTACTTC. This codes for CAYGDRGNEQYF.

This clone appeared a few times. The chain recombines TRBV5-1 with TRBJ2-5, with 9 nucleotides matching TRBD2. The germline gives CDR1 SGHRS, CDR2 YFSETQ. The junction had 9 bases not matched to a gene; V was cut back by 4 bases and J by 5 bases. The CDR3 covers 15 residues. The CDR3 is CASSQIAGVVETQYF. In DNA, the CDR3 is TGCGCCAGCAGCCAAATAGCGGGGGTTGTTGAGACCCAGTACTTC.

The V and J genes are TRBV14 and TRBJ2-1; 16 nucleotides agree with TRBD2. The V segment lost 1 base and the J segment 9 bases; nucleotides outside the gene matches: 6. Germline loops: CDR1 SGHDN, CDR2 FVKESK. The CDR3 extends over 17 amino acids. DNA of the CDR3: TGTGCCAGCAGCCAAGCGGGGACTAGCGGGGGGGACGGTGAGCAGTTCTTC. Encoded protein: CASSQAGTSGGDGEQFF.

The J gene is TRBJ1-1, the V gene TRBV11-2; no firm D call. Germline CDR1 and CDR2: SGHAT and FQNNGV. V shed 4 bases and J shed 8 bases, with 11 bases lying between them. This CDR3 is 12 amino acids long. The CDR3 bases are TGTGCCAGCAGCTCGTCGCGTTACGAAGCTTTCTTT. Protein sequence: CASSSSRYEAFF.

The rearrangement links TRBV25-1 to TRBJ2-7, with TRBD1 identical over 8 bases. The ends lost 4 bases at V and 4 bases at J; junction bases unmatched: 0. Germline V gene lookup returns CDR1 MGHDK and CDR2 SYGVNS. The CDR3 loop spans 12 amino acids. CDR3 coding DNA: TGTGCCAGCAGTGGGACAGGGTACGAGCAGTACTTC. Residues: CASSGTGYEQYF.

This chain links TRBV7-8 with TRBJ2-5; D uncertain. This CDR3 is 13 amino acids long. V lost 3 bases and J 0 bases, leaving 5 bases between the germline ends. Germline V gene sequence: CDR1 SGHVS, CDR2 FQNEAQ. The DNA of the CDR3 is TGTGCCAGCAGCTTTGAGCACCAAGAGACCCAGTACTTC. Translated: CASSFEHQETQYF. Looking up the rest from reference TRBV7-8 and TRBJ2-5 gives the full variable domain: GAGVSQSPRYKVAKRGQDVALRCDPISGHVSLFWYQQALGQGPEFLTYFQNEAQLDKSGLPSDRFFAERPEGSVSTLKIQRTQQEDSAVYLCASSFEHQETQYFGPGTRLLVL.

The V call is TRBV5-1, the J call TRBJ2-3; D remains ambiguous. Trimming left V 4 bases short and J 6 bases short, with 9 bases between. Per germline, CDR1 SGHRS and CDR2 YFSETQ. This CDR3 is 12 amino acids long. The CDR3 DNA sequence: TGCGCCAGCAGCGGGCCCGGCGATACGCAGTATTTT. It encodes CASSGPGDTQYF.

Comments on this clone: At one end, the junction sequence differs from germline, possibly due to a read error. This rearrangement joins TRBV11-2 to TRBJ2-5; no clear D. This CDR3 comprises 15 residues. Looked up from germline, CDR1 is SGHAT and CDR2 is FQNNGV. For the CDR3, the DNA is TGTGCCAGTAGCTCCTACAGCACCAAGCAAGAGACCCAGTACTTC. The encoded protein is CASSSYSTKQETQYF.

In its sample, this clone was seen once. V and J are TRBV13 and TRBJ2-5; 9 bases match TRBD1. V shed 4 bases and J 2 bases; nucleotides not matched to a gene: 11. This CDR3 has 17 residues. The germline V gene encodes CDR1 PRHDT and CDR2 FYEKMQ (reference sequence). The CDR3 here is CASSSRPGQGPQETQYF. CDR3 sequence (DNA): TGTGCCAGCAGCTCACGTCCGGGACAGGGACCTCAAGAGACCCAGTACTTC.

The J gene is TRBJ1-4, the V gene TRBV28; a possible D gene is TRBD1 (6 bases). The CDR3 runs to 14 residues. The germline V gene encodes CDR1 MDHEN and CDR2 SYDVKM. Trimming took off 5 bases at V and 8 bases at J, with 15 bases between the two ends. The CDR3 nucleotides are TGTGCCAGCAGTCCGGGACAACGTCGGGAAAAACTGTTTTTT. Translated: CASSPGQRREKLFF.

The rearrangement uses TRBV6-6 and TRBJ2-5, with D possibly being TRBD2 (7 bases). CDR1 and CDR2 from the germline V gene are MNHNY and SVGAGI (reference sequence). This CDR3 comprises 15 residues. V was pared by 7 bases and J by 5 bases, with 20 bases between. The CDR3 DNA sequence: TGTGCCAGCACCCCTAGGGGGGGGGCCTATGAGACCCAGTACTTC. Its protein is CASTPRGGAYETQYF.

This clone occurred a few times. The chain is built from TRBV19 and TRBJ2-7, with TRBD1 as a possible D gene (5 bases). Germline-derived CDR1 and CDR2 are LNHDA and SQIVND (reference sequence). V shed 1 base and J shed 6 bases, with 10 bases lying between them. The CDR3 length is 13 residues. Here the CDR3 reads CASSIGTYSEQYF. DNA for the CDR3: TGTGCCAGTAGTATAGGGACATACAGCGAGCAGTACTTC.

The chain links TRBV19 to TRBJ1-2; TRBD1 agrees at 7 bases. Trimming removed 1 base from V and 0 bases from J; junction bases left unmatched: 5. The CDR3 sequence is 16 residues long. The germline gives CDR1 LNHDA, CDR2 SQIVND (reference sequence). In nucleotides, the CDR3 is TGTGCCAGTAGTATAGGTCCCGGGACAGCTAACTATGGCTACACCTTC. This gives the protein CASSIGPGTANYGYTF.